This TCR beta chain was identified in a study of OX40 agonist ivuxolimab in advanced cancers. Study-wide background: Hepatocellular carcinoma, melanoma, renal cell or head and neck cancer occurred in dose-escalation patients. Antecedent anti-PD-1, anti-PD-L1 or anti-CTLA-4 therapy was permissible, with roughly 40% having received some. General observations from the study: Antigen specificity was not determined for the expanded peripheral T cells. The mean number of expanded clones was higher in CD8+ T cells than in CD4+.

The protocol was immunoSEQ multiplex PCR, while the TCRdb copy is restricted to in-frame clones and leaves out a portion. The table records just over 50,000 clones, about nine tenths of them present only once. As regards this clone: The target antigen is unknown.

Sequencing used CD4+ or CD8+ T cells sorted from blood, obtained in a trial of the OX40 agonist ivuxolimab. The sequence came from an adult with an advanced solid tumor such as melanoma, head and neck, liver or kidney cancer.

CDR3 region: CASSQVRAGSTEKLFF. The CDR3 DNA sequence: TGCGCCAGCAGCCAAGTCCGTGCAGGGAGTACTGAAAAACTGTTTTTT. V is TRBV4-1 and J is TRBJ1-4, with D perhaps TRBD1 (5 bases). Germline CDR1 and CDR2: MGHRA and YSYEKL. This CDR3 spans 16 amino acids. Trimming took 1 base from V and 7 from J, leaving 16 bases between them.